This TCR beta chain was captured by sequencing in a study of vaccination and CD4 T cells after COVID-19. This clonotype rates as medium-sized. Its specificity is not known. The CDR3 is made up of 15 amino acids. V gave up 7 bases and J gave up 2 bases, with 15 bases separating them. Germline loops: CDR1 MNHNS, CDR2 SASEGT. This sample's treatment: roughly ten-day PBMC culture with coronavirus spike peptide pools or control peptides (ViraFEST assay). Cultured CD4+ T cell DNA was sequenced using the Oncomine TCR Beta short-read assay. Via MiXCR, TCRdb re-called the PCR reads, giving one row per CDR3 protein. The table includes roughly 12,000 distinct CDR3 sequences, over 60% detected once.

This chain connects TRBV6-1 to TRBJ2-1; D ambiguous. Sequencing was done on a sample of CD4+ T cells from blood, cultured in vitro. The receptor was isolated from a human donor who had recovered from COVID-19. Written as DNA, the CDR3 is TGTGCCAGCACCCCACCAGCTGGACCCTACAATGAGCAGTTCTTC. Translation gives CASTPPAGPYNEQFF.